The 15 T cell receptor beta chains in this list originate from one sample, sequenced in a study of T cells after yellow fever vaccination. TCRdb ran MiXCR on the 5' RACE reads and lists one entry per CDR3 protein. Seen here are under 600,000 distinct CDR3 sequences, around a fifth observed once, and the top ten hold 15% to 20%. Sequenced here: PBMCs, sampled 20 to 25 days after the first yellow fever vaccination. These receptor sequences come from a man younger than 35 who received the YFV17D yellow fever vaccine.

Turning to this clonotype: A much bigger clone sits one base away, suggesting this may be a read error. This CDR3 is CASCPLARYQETQYF. The CDR3 nucleotides are TGTGCCAGCTGCCCGTTGGCGAGGTACCAAGAGACCCAGTACTTC. The chain recombines TRBV3-1 with TRBJ2-5; unclear D gene. Trimming removed 8 bases from V and 0 bases from J, with 16 bases in between. Germline assignment: CDR1 LGHDT and CDR2 YNNKEL (reference sequence). This CDR3 comprises 15 residues.

This clonotype occurred a few times. The genes are TRBV3-1 and TRBJ1-1, with D possibly matching TRBD1 (6 bases). The CDR3 has 15 residues. In germline, CDR1 is LGHDT, CDR2 YNNKEL (reference sequence). Trimming took 4 bases from V and 3 from J, leaving 15 bases between them. The CDR3 nucleotides read TGTGCCAGCAGCCCAAGGGGGGGCCCGCACACTGAAGCTTTCTTT. This sequence encodes CASSPRGGPHTEAFF.

This chain uses TRBV6-1 with TRBJ2-2; possibly TRBD2 for D (6 bases). CDR1 MNHNS and CDR2 SASEGT come from the germline V gene. The CDR3 consists of 15 residues. V was pared by 8 bases and J by 6 bases, with 19 bases between. The DNA of the CDR3 is TGTGCCAGCGGAGAAACGGGACTTGCGTCCGGGGAGCTGTTTTTT. It encodes CASGETGLASGELFF.

This chain uses TRBV18 with TRBJ2-7; D gene uncertain. The CDR3 has 12 amino acids. V shed 5 bases and J shed 5 bases, with 10 bases lying between them. Germline CDR1 KGHSH, CDR2 LQKENI. CDR3 loop: CASSSPSNEQYF. The CDR3 DNA reads TGTGCCAGCTCATCCCCCTCGAACGAGCAGTACTTC. Full variable domain (missing parts from reference TRBV18 and TRBJ2-7): NAGVMQNPRHLVRRRGQEARLRCSPMKGHSHVYWYRQLPEEGLKFMVYLQKENIIDESGMPKERFSAEFPKEGPSILRIQQVVRGDSAAYFCASSSPSNEQYFGPGTRLTVT.

The rearrangement links TRBV20-1 to TRBJ2-7; TRBD1 matches at 10 bases. V shed 2 bases and J 0 bases; nucleotides not matched to a gene: 1. The CDR3 is 14 residues long. Germline V gene data show CDR1 as DFQATT and CDR2 as SNEGSKA (reference sequence). CDR3 sequence (DNA): TGCAGTGCTAGACGGGACAGGGGCTCCTACGAGCAGTACTTC. Amino acid sequence: CSARRDRGSYEQYF.

This rearrangement joins TRBV6-2 or TRBV6-3 to TRBJ2-1, with 8 bases aligning to TRBD2. Germline lookup yields CDR1 MNHEY and CDR2 SVGEGT. Unmatched junction bases numbered 3, after V lost 2 bases and J lost 3 bases. The CDR3 is 15 residues long. For the CDR3, the DNA is TGTGCCAGCAGTTACGGTAGCGGGGTCTACAATGAGCAGTTCTTC. Translated: CASSYGSGVYNEQFF.

The chain couples TRBV5-1 to TRBJ2-5; D possibly uses TRBD1 or TRBD2 (5 bases each). CDR3 length: 15 amino acids. Trimming shortened V by 4 bases and J by 5 bases, and 18 bases separated the two germline ends. Germline V gives CDR1 SGHRS, CDR2 YFSETQ. In nucleotides, the CDR3 is TGCGCCAGCAGCGGAGGACACGTCGGAAGCGAGACCCAGTACTTC. Its protein product is CASSGGHVGSETQYF.

This clonotype has just a few counts. This sequence joins TRBV12-3 or TRBV12-4 and TRBJ2-1; no clear D gene. The CDR3 length is 13 residues. The V and J ends lost 11 bases and 10 bases respectively, with 21 bases between them. Written as DNA, the CDR3 is TGTGCCGGAGTTAGGCGCCCCGAAATCGAGCAGTTCTTC. This sequence encodes CAGVRRPEIEQFF.

This clonotype was counted between two and nine times. J is TRBJ2-5 and V is TRBV29-1; 9 nucleotides line up with TRBD1. CDR1 and CDR2 (germline): SQVTM, ANQGSEA. This CDR3 spans 12 amino acids. V shed 7 bases, J shed 1 base, and the junction held 1 base outside the gene matches. The CDR3 DNA reads TGCAGCGCGGGACAGGGCCAAGAGACCCAGTACTTC. Protein: CSAGQGQETQYF.

This clonotype was seen only a few times. The genes are TRBV7-9 and TRBJ1-6; TRBD1 aligns across 7 bases. This CDR3 contains 12 residues. V was clipped by 5 bases and J by 11 bases; unmatched bases: 3. Looked up from germline, CDR1 is SEHNR and CDR2 is FQNEAQ (reference sequence). This CDR3 reads CASSRGTAPLHF. The CDR3 bases are TGTGCCAGCAGCCGCGGGACAGCACCCCTCCACTTT.

Here the CDR3 reads CASSTPGGGVEAFF. CDR3 nucleotides: TGTGCCAGCTCGACGCCGGGGGGAGGCGTTGAAGCTTTCTTT. The chain employs TRBV18 and TRBJ1-1, with D maybe TRBD1 (5 bases). Trimming left V 6 bases short and J 7 bases short, with 18 bases between. CDR1 KGHSH and CDR2 LQKENI come from the germline V gene. CDR3 size: 14 residues.

This clonotype was detected a few times. The chain carries TRBV24-1 and TRBJ2-1, with a possible D match to TRBD1 (5 bases). Between the trimmed V and J ends, which lost 2 bases and 9 bases, there was a span of 10 bases. CDR1 is KGHDR, CDR2 SFDVKD, per germline. The CDR3 totals 13 residues. CDR3 sequence (DNA): TGTGCCACCAGTGATTCAGGGTACCCTGAGCAGTTCTTC. Residues: CATSDSGYPEQFF.

This chain links TRBV20-1 with TRBJ1-2; weak D call: TRBD1 (5 bases). Germline CDR1 DFQATT, CDR2 SNEGSKA (reference sequence). This CDR3 comprises 13 residues. The V end lost 5 bases, the J end lost 7 bases, and 17 bases lay between the germline ends. CDR3 protein: CSARSQGDVGYTF. In DNA form, the CDR3 reads TGCAGTGCTCGGTCCCAAGGGGATGTTGGCTACACCTTC.

There are a few counts of this clonotype. The chain has TRBV5-1 and TRBJ1-1; the match to TRBD1 covers 8 bases. J was trimmed by 0 bases and V by 4 bases; bases with no gene match: 2. The CDR3 is 14 amino acids. The V gene's germline CDR1 is SGHRS and CDR2 YFSETQ. CDR3 in amino acids: CASSEGQVNTEAFF. In nucleotides, the CDR3 is TGCGCCAGCAGCGAGGGACAGGTGAACACTGAAGCTTTCTTT.

The chain is built from TRBV6-1 and TRBJ2-2; D is perhaps TRBD1 (5 bases). Germline CDR1 and CDR2: MNHNS and SASEGT. With 6 bases removed from V and 5 bases from J, the gap between germline ends came to 22 bases. There are 17 residues in the CDR3. CDR3 DNA sequence: TGTGCCAGCAGAGAGAGACAGCCTGGAGTACGGACCGGGGAGCTGTTTTTT. Its translation is CASRERQPGVRTGELFF.